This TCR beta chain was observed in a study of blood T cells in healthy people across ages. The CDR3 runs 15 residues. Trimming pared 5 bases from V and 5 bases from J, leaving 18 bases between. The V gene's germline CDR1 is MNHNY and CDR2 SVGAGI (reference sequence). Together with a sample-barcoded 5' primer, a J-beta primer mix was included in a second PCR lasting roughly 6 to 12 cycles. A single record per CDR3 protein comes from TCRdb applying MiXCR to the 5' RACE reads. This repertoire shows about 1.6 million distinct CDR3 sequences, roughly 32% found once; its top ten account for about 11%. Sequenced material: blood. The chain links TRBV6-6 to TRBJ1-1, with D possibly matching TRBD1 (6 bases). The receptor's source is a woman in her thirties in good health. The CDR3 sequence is CASSLMGGLGTEAFF. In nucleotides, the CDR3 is TGTGCCAGCAGTCTTATGGGGGGGCTCGGGACTGAAGCTTTCTTT.